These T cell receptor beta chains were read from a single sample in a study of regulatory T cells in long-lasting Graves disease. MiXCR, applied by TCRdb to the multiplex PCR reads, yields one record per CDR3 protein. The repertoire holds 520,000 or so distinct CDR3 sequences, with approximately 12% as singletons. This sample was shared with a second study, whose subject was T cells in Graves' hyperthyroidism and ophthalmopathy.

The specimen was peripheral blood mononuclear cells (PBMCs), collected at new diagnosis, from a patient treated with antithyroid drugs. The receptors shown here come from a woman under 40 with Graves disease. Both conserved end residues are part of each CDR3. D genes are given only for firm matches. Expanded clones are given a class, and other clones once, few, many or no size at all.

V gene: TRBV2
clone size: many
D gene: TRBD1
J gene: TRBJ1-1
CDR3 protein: CASSGRPGQGFIGFF
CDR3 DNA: TGTGCCAGCAGTGGGAGACCGGGACAGGGTTTTATTGGTTTCTTT

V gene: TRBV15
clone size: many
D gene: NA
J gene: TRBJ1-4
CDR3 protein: CATSRDNPPGREKLFF
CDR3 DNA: TGTGCCACCAGCAGAGATAATCCCCCTGGCCGGGAAAAACTGTTTTTT

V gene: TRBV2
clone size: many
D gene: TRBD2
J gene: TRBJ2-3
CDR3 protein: CASRASGRAWTQYF
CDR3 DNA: TGTGCCAGCAGGGCTAGCGGGAGGGCATGGACGCAGTATTTT

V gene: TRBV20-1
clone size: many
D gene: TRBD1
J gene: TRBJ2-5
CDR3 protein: CSARGDRGDQETQYF
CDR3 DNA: TGCAGTGCTAGAGGGGACAGGGGGGACCAAGAGACCCAGTACTTC

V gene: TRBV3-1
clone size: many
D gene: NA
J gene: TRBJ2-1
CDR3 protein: CASSLMDSMQFF
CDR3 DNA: TGTGCCAGCAGCCTAATGGACAGCATGCAGTTCTTC

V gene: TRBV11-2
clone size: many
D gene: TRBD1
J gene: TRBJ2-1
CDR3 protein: CASSLKFGGTGGSSSYNEQFF
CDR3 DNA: TGTGCCAGCAGCTTAAAATTCGGGGGGACAGGGGGCTCCAGCTCCTACAATGAGCAGTTCTTC

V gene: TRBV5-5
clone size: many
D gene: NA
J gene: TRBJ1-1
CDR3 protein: CASSLNPGSTEAFF
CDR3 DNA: TGTGCCAGCAGCTTAAATCCAGGGTCCACTGAAGCTTTCTTT

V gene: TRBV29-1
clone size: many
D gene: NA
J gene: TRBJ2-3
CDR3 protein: CSVGDTQYF
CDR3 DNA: TGCAGCGTCGGAGATACGCAGTATTTT

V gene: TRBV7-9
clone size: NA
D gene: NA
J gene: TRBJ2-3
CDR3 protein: CASSRAKDTQYF
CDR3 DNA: TGTGCCAGCAGCCGCGCAAAAGATACGCAGTATTTT

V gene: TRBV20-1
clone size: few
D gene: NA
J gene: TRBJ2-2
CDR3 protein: CSARRLKSGELFF
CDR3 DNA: TGCAGTGCTAGACGGTTAAAGTCCGGGGAGCTGTTTTTT

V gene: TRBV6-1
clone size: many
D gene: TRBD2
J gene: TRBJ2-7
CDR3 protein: CASTILAGGSYEQYF
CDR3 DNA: TGTGCCAGCACGATACTAGCGGGAGGGTCCTACGAGCAGTACTTC

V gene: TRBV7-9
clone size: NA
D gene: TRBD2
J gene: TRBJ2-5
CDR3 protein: CASSPGLDETQYF
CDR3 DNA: TGTGCCAGCAGCCCGGGACTAGACGAGACCCAGTACTTC

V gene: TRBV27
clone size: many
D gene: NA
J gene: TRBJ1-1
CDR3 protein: CASSLSRRMNTEAFF
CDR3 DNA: TGTGCCAGCAGTTTATCAAGGCGGATGAACACTGAAGCTTTCTTT

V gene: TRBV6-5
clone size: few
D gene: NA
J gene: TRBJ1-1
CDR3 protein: CASSYSTGGAEAFF
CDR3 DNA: TGTGCCAGCAGTTACTCAACCGGGGGCGCTGAAGCTTTCTTT

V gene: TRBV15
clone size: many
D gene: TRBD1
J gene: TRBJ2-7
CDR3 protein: CATSRLRQGSSYEQYF
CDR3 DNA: TGTGCCACCAGCAGGCTGAGACAGGGGAGCTCCTACGAGCAGTACTTC

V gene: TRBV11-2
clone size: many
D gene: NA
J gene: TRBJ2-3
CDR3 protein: CASRLASVDTQYF
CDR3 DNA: TGTGCCAGCAGATTAGCGTCGGTTGATACGCAGTATTTT

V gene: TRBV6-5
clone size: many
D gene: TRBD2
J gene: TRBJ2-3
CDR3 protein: CASSYRSGRPTDTQYF
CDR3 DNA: TGTGCCAGCAGTTACCGGAGCGGGAGGCCCACAGATACGCAGTATTTT

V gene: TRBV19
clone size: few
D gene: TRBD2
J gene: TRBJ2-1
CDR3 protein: CASRTSPLAGGGDNEQFF
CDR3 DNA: TGTGCCAGTAGAACTTCCCCCCTAGCGGGAGGGGGCGACAATGAGCAGTTCTTC

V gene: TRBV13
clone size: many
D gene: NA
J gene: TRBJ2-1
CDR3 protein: CASSQQANEQFF
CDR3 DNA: TGTGCCAGCAGCCAACAAGCCAATGAGCAGTTCTTC

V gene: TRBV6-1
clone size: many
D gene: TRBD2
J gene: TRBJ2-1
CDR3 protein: CASKAPSGLSYNEQFF
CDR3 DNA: TGTGCCAGCAAGGCGCCTAGCGGACTCTCCTACAATGAGCAGTTCTTC

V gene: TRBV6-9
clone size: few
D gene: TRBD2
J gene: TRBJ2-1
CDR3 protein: CASSYGGLAANEQFF
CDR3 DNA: TGTGCCAGCAGTTACGGGGGACTAGCGGCCAATGAGCAGTTCTTC

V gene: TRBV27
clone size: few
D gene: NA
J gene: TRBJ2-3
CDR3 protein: CASSGVPSDTRYF
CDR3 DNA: TGTGCCAGCAGTGGGGTCCCTTCGGATACGCGGTATTTT

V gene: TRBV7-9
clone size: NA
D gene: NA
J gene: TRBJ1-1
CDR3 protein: CASSLSDWVTRTEAFF
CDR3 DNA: TGTGCCAGCAGCTTATCGGACTGGGTGACGAGGACTGAAGCTTTCTTT

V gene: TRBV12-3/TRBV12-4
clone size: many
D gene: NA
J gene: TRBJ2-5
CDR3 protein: CASTPAKLLQTQYF
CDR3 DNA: TGTGCCAGCACTCCCGCGAAATTGCTGCAGACCCAGTACTTC

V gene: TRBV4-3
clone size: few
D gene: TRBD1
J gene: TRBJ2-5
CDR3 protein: CASSPRAGTGVETQYF
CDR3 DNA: TGCGCCAGCAGCCCCCGAGCGGGGACAGGGGTGGAGACCCAGTACTTC

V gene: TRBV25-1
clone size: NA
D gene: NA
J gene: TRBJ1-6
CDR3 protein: CASSEGTSNSPLHF
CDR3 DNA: TGTGCCAGCAGTGAGGGTACTTCCAATTCACCCCTCCACTTT

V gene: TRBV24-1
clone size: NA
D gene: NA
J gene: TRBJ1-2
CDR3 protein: CATSEGKEGYTF
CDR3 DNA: TGTGCCACCAGTGAGGGGAAGGAGGGCTACACCTTC

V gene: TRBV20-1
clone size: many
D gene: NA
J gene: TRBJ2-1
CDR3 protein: CSAKRFSSYNEQFF
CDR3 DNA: TGCAGTGCTAAGCGGTTTAGCTCCTACAATGAGCAGTTCTTC

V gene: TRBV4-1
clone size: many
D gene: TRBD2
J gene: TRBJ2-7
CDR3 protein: CASSLRTDRTSGEEQYF
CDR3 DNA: TGCGCCAGCAGCCTCAGGACAGATCGGACTAGCGGGGAGGAGCAGTACTTC

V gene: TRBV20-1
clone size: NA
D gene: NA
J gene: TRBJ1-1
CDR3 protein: CSAIGYTGFRTEAFF
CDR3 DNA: TGCAGTGCTATTGGTTACACAGGGTTCCGGACTGAAGCTTTCTTT

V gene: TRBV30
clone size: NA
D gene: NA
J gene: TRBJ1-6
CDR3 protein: CAWSVPPGAHSPLHF
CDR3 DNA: TGTGCCTGGAGTGTCCCCCCAGGGGCTCATTCACCCCTCCACTTT

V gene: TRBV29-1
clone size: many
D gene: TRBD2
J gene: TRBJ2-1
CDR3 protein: CSVEDRAGLVDNEQFF
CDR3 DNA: TGCAGCGTTGAAGATAGGGCCGGACTAGTGGACAATGAGCAGTTCTTC

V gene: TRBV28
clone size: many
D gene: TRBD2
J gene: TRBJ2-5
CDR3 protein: CANSSGTSGTETQYF
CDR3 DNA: TGTGCCAACAGTTCTGGGACTAGCGGGACAGAGACCCAGTACTTC

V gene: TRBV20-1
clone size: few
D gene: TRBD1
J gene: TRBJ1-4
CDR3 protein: CSARDDRANEKLFF
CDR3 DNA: TGCAGTGCTAGAGATGACAGGGCTAATGAAAAACTGTTTTTT

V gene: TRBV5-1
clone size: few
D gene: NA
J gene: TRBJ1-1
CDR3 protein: CASSPFSGGTTEAFF
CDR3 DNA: TGCGCCAGCAGCCCCTTCTCTGGGGGCACCACTGAAGCTTTCTTT

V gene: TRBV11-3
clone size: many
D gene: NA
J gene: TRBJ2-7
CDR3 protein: CASSMGHGHEQYF
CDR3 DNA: TGTGCCAGCAGCATGGGACATGGCCACGAGCAGTACTTC

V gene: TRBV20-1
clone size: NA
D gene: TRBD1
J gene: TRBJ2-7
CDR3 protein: CSARSRTGVYEQYF
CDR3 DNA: TGCAGTGCTAGATCGCGGACAGGGGTCTACGAGCAGTACTTC

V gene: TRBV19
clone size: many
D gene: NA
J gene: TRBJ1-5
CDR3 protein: CASSRIDGYSNQPQHF
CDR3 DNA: TGTGCCAGTAGCCGAATTGACGGTTATAGCAATCAGCCCCAGCATTTT

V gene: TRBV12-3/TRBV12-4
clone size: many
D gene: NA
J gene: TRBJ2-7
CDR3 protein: CASRVGAYEQYF
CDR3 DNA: TGTGCCAGCAGGGTCGGGGCCTACGAGCAGTACTTC